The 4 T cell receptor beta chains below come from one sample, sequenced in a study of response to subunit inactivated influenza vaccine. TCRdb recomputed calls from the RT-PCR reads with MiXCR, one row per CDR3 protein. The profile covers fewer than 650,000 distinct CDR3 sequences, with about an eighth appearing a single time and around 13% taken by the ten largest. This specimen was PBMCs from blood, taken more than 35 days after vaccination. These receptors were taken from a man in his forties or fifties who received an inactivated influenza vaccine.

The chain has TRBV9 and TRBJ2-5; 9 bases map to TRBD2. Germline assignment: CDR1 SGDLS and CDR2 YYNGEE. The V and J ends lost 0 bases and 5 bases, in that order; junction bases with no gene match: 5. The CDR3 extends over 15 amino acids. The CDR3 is CASSVVAGEGETQYF. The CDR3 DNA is TGTGCCAGCAGCGTAGTAGCGGGAGAAGGGGAGACCCAGTACTTC.

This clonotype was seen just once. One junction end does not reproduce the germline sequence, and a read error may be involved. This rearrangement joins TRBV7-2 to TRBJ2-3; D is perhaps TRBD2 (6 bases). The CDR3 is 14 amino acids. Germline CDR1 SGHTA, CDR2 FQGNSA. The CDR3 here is CASSIAREADTQYF. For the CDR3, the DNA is TGTGCCAGCAGCATAGCGAGGGAGGCAGATACGCAGTATTTT.

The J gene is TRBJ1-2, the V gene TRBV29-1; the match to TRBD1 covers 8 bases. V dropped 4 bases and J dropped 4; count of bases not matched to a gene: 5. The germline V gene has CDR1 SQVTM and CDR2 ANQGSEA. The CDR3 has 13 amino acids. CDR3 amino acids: CSVAYRGSYGYTF. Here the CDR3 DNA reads TGCAGCGTTGCTTACAGGGGGAGCTATGGCTACACCTTC.

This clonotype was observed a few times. The CDR3 region has the DNA TGTGCCATCAGTGAGGGAGGACGGTTAAGGACCGGGGAGCTGTTTTTT. Its translation is CAISEGGRLRTGELFF. This chain uses TRBV10-3 with TRBJ2-2, with TRBD2 as a possible D gene (5 bases). Trimming stripped 2 bases from V and 5 bases from J, with 15 bases between. This CDR3 spans 16 amino acids. The V gene's germline CDR1 is ENHRY and CDR2 SYGVKD.